This is a list of T cell receptor beta chains from one sample in a study of post-analysis software for immune sequencing data. In TCRdb, the PCR reads were re-called with MiXCR into one record per CDR3 protein. This sample yields a few hundred thousand distinct CDR3 sequences, of which roughly 38% are seen a single time; roughly 12% belongs to the top ten. The sequenced sample consisted of blood. These receptors all stem from a girl between 10 and 17 years old with multiple sclerosis. The CDR3 runs from the conserved cysteine through the conserved F or W. The order of the fields is CDR3 protein, V gene, J gene.

CSIWTGLLRQYF,TRBV29-1,TRBJ2-3
CSVPREEETQYF,TRBV29-1,NA
CSVGGRVSSYERYF,TRBV29-1,TRBJ2-5
CAISPGTSGGIVETQYF,TRBV10-3,TRBJ2-5
CASSLFANEQFF,TRBV3-1,TRBJ2-1
CATSTVSGANVLTF,TRBV25-1,TRBJ2-6
CASSRQVGGYEQYF,TRBV14,TRBJ2-7
CASSWSMTSGGDTQYF,TRBV5-1,TRBJ2-3
CASSRTGGEETQYF,TRBV7-9,TRBJ2-5
CASSPSGGVRETQYF,TRBV4-2,TRBJ2-5
CASSPGRQSYEQYF,TRBV18,TRBJ2-7
CASSGDRGEELFF,TRBV7-3,TRBJ2-2
CASRRQGSNYGYTF,TRBV25-1,TRBJ1-2
CASSPAGAVQETQYF,TRBV12-3/TRBV12-4,TRBJ2-5
CASSIGSGAYEQYF,TRBV19,TRBJ2-7
CASRSRAEAFF,TRBV6-2/TRBV6-3,TRBJ1-1
CASSYSLAQETQYF,TRBV6-5,TRBJ2-5
CSARPRGRSYEQYF,TRBV20-1,TRBJ2-7
CASSQYVRPHPLHEKLFF,TRBV3-1,TRBJ1-4
CSGTRADRDAFF,TRBV20-1,TRBJ1-1
CASSRQRTDTQYF,TRBV7-2,TRBJ2-3
CASSLNPGGGTGELFF,TRBV12-3/TRBV12-4,TRBJ2-2
CASSLEGQSNGYTF,TRBV12-3/TRBV12-4,TRBJ1-2
CAISEPLLGGQETQYF,TRBV10-3,TRBJ2-5
CASSSPGLGIHEQYF,TRBV7-2,TRBJ2-7
CTSSYSTLGSGYTF,TRBV6-2/TRBV6-3,TRBJ1-2
CATRTGQSSYEQYF,TRBV28,TRBJ2-7
CASSPEVWAGATTEAFF,TRBV9,TRBJ1-1
CSARDVKRLSSYNEQFF,TRBV20-1,TRBJ2-1
CASSLIMVALPYNEQFF,TRBV7-2,TRBJ2-1
CASRRGTTSQETQYF,TRBV12-3/TRBV12-4,TRBJ2-5
CASSFYGADTQYF,TRBV5-6,TRBJ2-3
CASSLEGTGGHEQYF,TRBV5-1,TRBJ2-7
CASSPGTGGLYEQYF,TRBV14,TRBJ2-7
CASSSTSADAQYF,TRBV12-3/TRBV12-4,TRBJ2-3
CASSRGLVETQYF,TRBV7-3,TRBJ2-5
CASSSRGYGYTF,TRBV28,TRBJ1-2
CASSLAGPARLYGYTF,TRBV7-9,TRBJ1-2
CATSRARGGTDTQYF,TRBV15,TRBJ2-3
CASSQGAQETQYF,TRBV18,TRBJ2-5
CASSKLAGPDTQYF,TRBV14,TRBJ2-3
CASSRNLAGGPEKLFF,TRBV7-9,TRBJ1-4
CASRMAGSNEKLFF,TRBV12-3/TRBV12-4,TRBJ1-4
CASSWTTGEEGYTF,TRBV5-1,TRBJ1-2
CASSQGTPNTGELFF,TRBV5-1,TRBJ2-2
CASSPQGIPNSPLHF,TRBV5-1,TRBJ1-6
CASRRQGGSYEQYF,TRBV2,TRBJ2-7
CSVSLDRNTEAFF,TRBV29-1,TRBJ1-1
CATSDSTREQYF,TRBV24-1,NA
CASSSAPRNQPQHF,TRBV12-3/TRBV12-4,TRBJ1-5
CSVVGPSGTQYF,TRBV29-1,TRBJ2-7
CAISEPSGAQETQYF,TRBV10-3,TRBJ2-5
CASSLIAGTYEQYF,TRBV7-3,TRBJ2-7
CSADGQVENEKLFF,TRBV20-1,TRBJ1-4
CSARDWGRGDSYEQYF,TRBV20-1,TRBJ2-7
CASSSRTSGHGQYF,TRBV7-2,TRBJ2-5
CASSSTGTYEQYF,TRBV6-5,TRBJ2-7
CASSPQTAGWETQYF,TRBV7-2,TRBJ2-5
CASRYGGLTDTQYF,TRBV5-1,TRBJ2-3
CSATGLPLTDTQYF,TRBV20-1,TRBJ2-3